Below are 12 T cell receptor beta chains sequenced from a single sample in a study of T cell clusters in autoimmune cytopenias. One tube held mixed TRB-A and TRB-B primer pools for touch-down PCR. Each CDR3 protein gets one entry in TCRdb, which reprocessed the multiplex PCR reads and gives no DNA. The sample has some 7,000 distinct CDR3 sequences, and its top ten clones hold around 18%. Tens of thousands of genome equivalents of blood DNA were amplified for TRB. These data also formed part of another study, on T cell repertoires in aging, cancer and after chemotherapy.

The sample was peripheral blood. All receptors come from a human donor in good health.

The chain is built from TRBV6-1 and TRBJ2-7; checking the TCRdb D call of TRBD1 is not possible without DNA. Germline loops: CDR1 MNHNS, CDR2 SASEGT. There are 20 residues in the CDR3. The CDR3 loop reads CASKFDPRLDRQGLRNEQYF.

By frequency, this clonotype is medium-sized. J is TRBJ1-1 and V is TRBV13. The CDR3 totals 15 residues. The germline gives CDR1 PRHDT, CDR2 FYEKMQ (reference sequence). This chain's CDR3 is CASSLGVQLNTEAFF.

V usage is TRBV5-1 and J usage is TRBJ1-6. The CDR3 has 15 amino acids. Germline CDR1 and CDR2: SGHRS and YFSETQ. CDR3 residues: CASSQSGGNNSPLHF.

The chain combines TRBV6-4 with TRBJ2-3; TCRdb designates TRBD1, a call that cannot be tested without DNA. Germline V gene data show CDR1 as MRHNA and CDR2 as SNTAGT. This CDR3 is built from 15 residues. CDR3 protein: CASSDGQGAADTQYF.

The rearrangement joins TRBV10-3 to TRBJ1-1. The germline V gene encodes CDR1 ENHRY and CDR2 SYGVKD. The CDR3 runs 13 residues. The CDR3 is CAISGNVLRGAFF.

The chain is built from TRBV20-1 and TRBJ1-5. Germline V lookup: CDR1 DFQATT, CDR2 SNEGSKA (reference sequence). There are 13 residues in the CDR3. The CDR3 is CSASGQSNQPQHF.

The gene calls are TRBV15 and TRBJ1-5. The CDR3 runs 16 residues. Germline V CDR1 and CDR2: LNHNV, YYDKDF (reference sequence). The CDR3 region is CATSRDMAGNNQPQHF.

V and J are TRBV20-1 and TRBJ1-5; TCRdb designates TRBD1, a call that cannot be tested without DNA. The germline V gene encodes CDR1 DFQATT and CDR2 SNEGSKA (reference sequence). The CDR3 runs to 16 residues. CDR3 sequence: CSAEDRGHFSNQPQHF.

CDR3 region: CSARGLAATWQFF. The genes are TRBV20-1 and TRBJ2-1. Germline values: CDR1 DFQATT, CDR2 SNEGSKA (reference sequence). This CDR3 comprises 13 residues.

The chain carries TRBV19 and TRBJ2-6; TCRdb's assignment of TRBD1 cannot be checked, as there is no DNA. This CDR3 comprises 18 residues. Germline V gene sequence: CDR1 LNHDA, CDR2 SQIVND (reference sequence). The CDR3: CASSYAGGQGSGANVLTF. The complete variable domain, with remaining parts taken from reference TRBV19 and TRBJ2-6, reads DGGITQSPKYLFRKEGQNVTLSCEQNLNHDAMYWYRQDPGQGLRLIYYSQIVNDFQKGDIAEGYSVSREKKESFPLTVTSAQKNPTAFYLCASSYAGGQGSGANVLTFGAGSRLTVL.

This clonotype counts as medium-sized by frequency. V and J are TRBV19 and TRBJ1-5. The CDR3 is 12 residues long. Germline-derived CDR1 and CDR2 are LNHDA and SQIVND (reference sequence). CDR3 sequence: CASSIRWQPQHF.

CDR3 protein: CASSDGQGGQPQHF. The V gene is TRBV6-1, the J gene TRBJ1-5; TCRdb reports TRBD1, a call that lacks DNA to check it against. CDR3 length equals 14 residues. Per the germline V gene, CDR1 is MNHNS and CDR2 is SASEGT.